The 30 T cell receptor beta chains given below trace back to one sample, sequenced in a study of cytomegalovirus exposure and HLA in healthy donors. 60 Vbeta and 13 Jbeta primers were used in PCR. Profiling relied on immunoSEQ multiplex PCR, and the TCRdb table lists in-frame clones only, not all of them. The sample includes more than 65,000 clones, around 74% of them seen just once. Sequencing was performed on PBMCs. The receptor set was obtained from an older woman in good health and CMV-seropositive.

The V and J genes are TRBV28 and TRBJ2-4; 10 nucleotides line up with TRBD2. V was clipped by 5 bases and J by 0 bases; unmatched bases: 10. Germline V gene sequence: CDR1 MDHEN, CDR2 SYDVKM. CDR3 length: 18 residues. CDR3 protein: CASSKRASGRLAKNIQYF. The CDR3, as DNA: TGTGCCAGCAGTAAACGGGCTAGCGGGAGACTAGCCAAAAACATTCAGTACTTC. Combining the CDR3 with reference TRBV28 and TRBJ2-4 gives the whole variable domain DVKVTQSSRYLVKRTGEKVFLECVQDMDHENMFWYRQDPGLGLRLIYFSYDVKMKEKGDIPEGYSVSREKKERFSLILESASTNQTSMYLCASSKRASGRLAKNIQYFGAGTRLSVL.

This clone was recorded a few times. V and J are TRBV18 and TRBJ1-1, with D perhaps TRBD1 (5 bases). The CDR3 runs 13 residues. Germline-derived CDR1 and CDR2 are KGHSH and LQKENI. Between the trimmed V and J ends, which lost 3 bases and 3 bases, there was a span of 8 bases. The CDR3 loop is CASSPQGYTEAFF. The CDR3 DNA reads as TGTGCCAGCTCACCCCAGGGTTACACTGAAGCTTTCTTT.

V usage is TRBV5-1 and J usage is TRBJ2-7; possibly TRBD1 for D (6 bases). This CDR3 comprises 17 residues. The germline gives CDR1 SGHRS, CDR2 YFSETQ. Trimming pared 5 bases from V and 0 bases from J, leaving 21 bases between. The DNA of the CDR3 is TGCGCCAGCAGGGAGGACAGCAGGACCTTTAGCTCCTACGAGCAGTACTTC. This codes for CASREDSRTFSSYEQYF.

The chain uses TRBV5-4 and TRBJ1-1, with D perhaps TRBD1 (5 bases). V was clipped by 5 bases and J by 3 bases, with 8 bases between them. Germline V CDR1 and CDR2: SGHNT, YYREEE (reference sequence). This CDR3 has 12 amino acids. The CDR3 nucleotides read TGTGCCAGCAGATTACAGGACACTGAAGCTTTCTTT. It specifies CASRLQDTEAFF.

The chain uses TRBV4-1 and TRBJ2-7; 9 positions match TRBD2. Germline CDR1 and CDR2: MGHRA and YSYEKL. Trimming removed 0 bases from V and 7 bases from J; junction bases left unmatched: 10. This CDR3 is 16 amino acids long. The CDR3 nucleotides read TGCGCCAGCAGCCAAGATGCGGCGGGAGGGCCGGGGGAGCAGTACTTC. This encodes CASSQDAAGGPGEQYF.

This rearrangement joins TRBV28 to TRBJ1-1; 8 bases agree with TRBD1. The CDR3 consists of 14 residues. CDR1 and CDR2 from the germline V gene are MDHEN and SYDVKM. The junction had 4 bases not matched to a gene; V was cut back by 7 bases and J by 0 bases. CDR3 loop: CASTPTGVNTEAFF. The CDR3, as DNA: TGTGCCAGCACCCCGACAGGGGTGAACACTGAAGCTTTCTTT.

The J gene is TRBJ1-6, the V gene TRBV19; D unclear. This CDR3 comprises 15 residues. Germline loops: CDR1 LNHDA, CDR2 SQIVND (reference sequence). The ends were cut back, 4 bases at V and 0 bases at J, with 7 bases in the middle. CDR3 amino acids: CASSTGSSYNSPLHF. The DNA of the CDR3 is TGTGCCAGTAGTACCGGGAGCTCCTATAATTCACCCCTCCACTTT.

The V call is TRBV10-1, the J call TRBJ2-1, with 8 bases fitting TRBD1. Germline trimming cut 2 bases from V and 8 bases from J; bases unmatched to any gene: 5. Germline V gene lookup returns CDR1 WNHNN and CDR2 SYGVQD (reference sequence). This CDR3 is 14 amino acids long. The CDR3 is CASSENRGTDEQFF. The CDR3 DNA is TGCGCCAGCAGTGAGAACAGGGGGACGGATGAGCAGTTCTTC.

The CDR3 DNA sequence: TGTGCCAGCAGGGCAGGGTGGAGCGGGGAGCTGTTTTTT. This translates into CASRAGWSGELFF. V is TRBV7-6 and J is TRBJ2-2; D is possibly TRBD1 (5 bases). This CDR3 spans 13 amino acids. Germline lookup yields CDR1 SGHVS and CDR2 FNYEAQ. V dropped 6 bases and J dropped 7 bases, with 12 bases sitting between them.

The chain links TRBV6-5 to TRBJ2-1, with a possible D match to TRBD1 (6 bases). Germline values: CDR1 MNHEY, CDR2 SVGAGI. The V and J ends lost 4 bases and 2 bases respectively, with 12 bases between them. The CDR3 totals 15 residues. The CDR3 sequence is CASSSGTPTYNEQFF. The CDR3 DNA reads TGTGCCAGCAGTTCCGGGACACCGACCTACAATGAGCAGTTCTTC.

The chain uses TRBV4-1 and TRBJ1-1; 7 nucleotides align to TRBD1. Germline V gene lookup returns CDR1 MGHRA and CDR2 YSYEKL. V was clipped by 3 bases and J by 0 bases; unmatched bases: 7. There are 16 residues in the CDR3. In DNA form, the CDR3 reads TGCGCCAGCAGCCACCCTGAACAGGGGTTGAACACTGAAGCTTTCTTT. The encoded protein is CASSHPEQGLNTEAFF.

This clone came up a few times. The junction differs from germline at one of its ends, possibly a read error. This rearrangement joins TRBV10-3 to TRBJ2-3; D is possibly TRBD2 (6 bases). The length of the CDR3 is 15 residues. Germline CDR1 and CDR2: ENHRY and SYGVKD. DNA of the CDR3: TGTGTCATCAGTGAGGGACTGGGTAGCACAGATACGCAGTATTTT. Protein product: CVISEGLGSTDTQYF.

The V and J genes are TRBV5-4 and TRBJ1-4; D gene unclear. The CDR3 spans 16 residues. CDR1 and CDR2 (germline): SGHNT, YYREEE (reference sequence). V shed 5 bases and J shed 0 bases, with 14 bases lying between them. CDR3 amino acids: CASSSGGFATNEKLFF. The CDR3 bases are TGTGCCAGCAGTTCAGGAGGGTTCGCAACTAATGAAAAACTGTTTTTT.

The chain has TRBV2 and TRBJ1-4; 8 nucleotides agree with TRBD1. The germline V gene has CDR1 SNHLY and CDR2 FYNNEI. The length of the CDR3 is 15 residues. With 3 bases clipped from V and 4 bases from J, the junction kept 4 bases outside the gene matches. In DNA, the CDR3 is TGTGCCAGCAGTGAGGACAGGGTCGGTAATGAAAAACTGTTTTTT. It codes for CASSEDRVGNEKLFF.

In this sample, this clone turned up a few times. CDR3 in amino acids: CASSKDRNQPQHF. As DNA, the CDR3 is TGCGCCAGCAGCAAGGACAGAAATCAGCCCCAGCATTTT. The V gene is TRBV5-1, the J gene TRBJ1-5, with D tentatively TRBD1 (6 bases). Germline V gene lookup returns CDR1 SGHRS and CDR2 YFSETQ. Trimming pared 4 bases from V and 4 bases from J, leaving 9 bases between. This CDR3 spans 13 amino acids.

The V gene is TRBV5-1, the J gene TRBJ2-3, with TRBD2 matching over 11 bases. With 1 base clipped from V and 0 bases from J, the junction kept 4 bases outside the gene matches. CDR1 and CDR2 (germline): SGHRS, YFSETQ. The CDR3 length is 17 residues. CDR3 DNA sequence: TGCGCCAGCAGCTTGTCCCTAGCGGGAGGCAGCACAGATACGCAGTATTTT. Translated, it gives CASSLSLAGGSTDTQYF.

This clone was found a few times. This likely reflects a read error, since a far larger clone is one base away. DNA of the CDR3: TGTGCCTGGTGTGCGGAGGACAATGAGCAGTTCTTC. Encoded protein: CAWCAEDNEQFF. This chain links TRBV30 with TRBJ2-1; tentative D call: TRBD2 (5 bases). The V gene's germline CDR1 is GTSNPN and CDR2 SVGIG (reference sequence). This CDR3 is 12 amino acids long. Trimming took off 5 bases at V and 5 bases at J, with 10 bases between the two ends.

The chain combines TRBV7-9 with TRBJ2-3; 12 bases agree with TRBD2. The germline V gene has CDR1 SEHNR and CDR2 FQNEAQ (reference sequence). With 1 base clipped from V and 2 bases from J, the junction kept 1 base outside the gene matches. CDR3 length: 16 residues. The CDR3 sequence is CASSLGLAGDTDTQYF. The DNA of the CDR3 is TGTGCCAGCAGCTTAGGACTAGCGGGGGACACAGATACGCAGTATTTT.

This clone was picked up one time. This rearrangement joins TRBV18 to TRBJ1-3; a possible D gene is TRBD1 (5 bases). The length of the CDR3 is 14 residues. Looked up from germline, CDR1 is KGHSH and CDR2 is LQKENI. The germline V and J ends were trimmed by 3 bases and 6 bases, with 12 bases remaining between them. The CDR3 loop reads CASSPGGGVNTIYF. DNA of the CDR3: TGTGCCAGCTCACCCGGGGGAGGCGTAAACACCATATATTTT.

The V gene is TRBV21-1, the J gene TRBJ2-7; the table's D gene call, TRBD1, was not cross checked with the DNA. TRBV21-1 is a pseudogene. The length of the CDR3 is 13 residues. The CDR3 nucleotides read TGTGCCAGCAGCAACGGACAGGAAAACGAGCAGTACTTC. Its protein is CASSNGQENEQYF.

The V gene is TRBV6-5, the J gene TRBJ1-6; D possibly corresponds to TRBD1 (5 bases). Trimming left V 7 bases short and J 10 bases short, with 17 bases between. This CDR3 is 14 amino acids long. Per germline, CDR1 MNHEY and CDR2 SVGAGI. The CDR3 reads CASNPDSVGSPLHF. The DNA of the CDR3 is TGTGCCAGCAACCCAGACAGTGTGGGATCACCCCTCCACTTT.

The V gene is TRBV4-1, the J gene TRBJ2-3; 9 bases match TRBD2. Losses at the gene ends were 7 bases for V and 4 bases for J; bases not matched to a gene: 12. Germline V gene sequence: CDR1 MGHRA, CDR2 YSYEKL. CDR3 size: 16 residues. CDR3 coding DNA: TGCGCCAGCACCCCGAGGGCTAGCGGGATCTCAGATACGCAGTATTTT. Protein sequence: CASTPRASGISDTQYF.

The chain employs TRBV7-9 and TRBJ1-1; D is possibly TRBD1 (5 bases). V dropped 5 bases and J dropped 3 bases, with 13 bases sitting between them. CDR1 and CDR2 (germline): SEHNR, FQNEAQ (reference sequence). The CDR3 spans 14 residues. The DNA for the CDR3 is TGTGCCAGCAGCCCATCGACAGTTCACACTGAAGCTTTCTTT. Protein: CASSPSTVHTEAFF.

CDR3 residues: CSVVGSPGLMNTEAFF. The CDR3 nucleotides read TGCAGCGTTGTGGGGAGCCCGGGACTAATGAACACTGAAGCTTTCTTT. The genes are TRBV29-1 and TRBJ1-1; D might be TRBD1 (5 bases). V was pared by 4 bases and J by 0 bases, with 18 bases between. The CDR3 totals 16 residues. Germline V lookup: CDR1 SQVTM, CDR2 ANQGSEA.

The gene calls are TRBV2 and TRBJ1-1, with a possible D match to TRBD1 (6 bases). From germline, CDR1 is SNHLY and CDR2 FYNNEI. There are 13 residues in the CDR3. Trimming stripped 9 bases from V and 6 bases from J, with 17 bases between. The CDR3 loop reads CARMGARGPEAFF. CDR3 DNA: TGTGCCAGAATGGGGGCGCGAGGCCCTGAAGCTTTCTTT.

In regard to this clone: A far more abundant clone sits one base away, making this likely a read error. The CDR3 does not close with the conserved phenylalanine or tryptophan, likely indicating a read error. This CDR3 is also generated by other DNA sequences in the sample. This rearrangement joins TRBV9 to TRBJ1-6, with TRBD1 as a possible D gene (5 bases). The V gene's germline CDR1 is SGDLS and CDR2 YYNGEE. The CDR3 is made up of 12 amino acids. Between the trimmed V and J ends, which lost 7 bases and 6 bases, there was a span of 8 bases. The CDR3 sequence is CASGAPNSPLHV. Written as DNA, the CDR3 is TGTGCCAGCGGGGCGCCTAATTCACCCCTCCACGTT.

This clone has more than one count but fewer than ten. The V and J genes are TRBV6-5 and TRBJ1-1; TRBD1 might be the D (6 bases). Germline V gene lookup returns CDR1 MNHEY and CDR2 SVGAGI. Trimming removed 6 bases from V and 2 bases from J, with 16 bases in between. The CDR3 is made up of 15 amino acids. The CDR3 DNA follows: TGTGCCAGCAGGACCGACGGGGGGCACAACACTGAAGCTTTCTTT. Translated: CASRTDGGHNTEAFF.

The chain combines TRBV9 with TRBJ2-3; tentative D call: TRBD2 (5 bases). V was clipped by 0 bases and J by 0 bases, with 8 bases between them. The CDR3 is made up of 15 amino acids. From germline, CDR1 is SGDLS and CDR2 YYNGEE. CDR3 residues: CASSVASGSTDTQYF. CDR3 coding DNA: TGTGCCAGCAGCGTAGCGTCGGGGAGCACAGATACGCAGTATTTT.

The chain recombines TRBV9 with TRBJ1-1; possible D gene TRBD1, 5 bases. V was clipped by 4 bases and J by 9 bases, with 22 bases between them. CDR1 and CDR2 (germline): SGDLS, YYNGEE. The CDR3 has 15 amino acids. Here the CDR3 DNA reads TGTGCCAGCAGCCCTTTGTGGCCAGTCGGGGGTAAAGCTTTCTTT. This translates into CASSPLWPVGGKAFF.

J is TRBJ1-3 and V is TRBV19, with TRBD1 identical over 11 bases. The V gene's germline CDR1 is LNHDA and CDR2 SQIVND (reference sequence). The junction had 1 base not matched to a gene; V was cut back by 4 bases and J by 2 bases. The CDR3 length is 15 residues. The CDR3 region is CASSTDRGPGNTIYF. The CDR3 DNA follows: TGTGCCAGTAGTACGGACAGGGGGCCTGGAAACACCATATATTTT.